The 8 T cell receptor beta chains below come from one sample, sequenced in a study of blood T cell repertoires in COVID-19. The data were produced by immunoSEQ multiplex PCR, yet TCRdb's version contains in-frame clones alone and is incomplete. The repertoire holds about 15,000 clones, about four fifths seen once, with about 13% in the top ten. The source material was peripheral blood. These receptors came from a man aged 55 to 70 with acute or convalescent COVID-19.

J is TRBJ2-1 and V is TRBV10-3, with 8 bases matching TRBD1. Per the germline V gene, CDR1 is ENHRY and CDR2 is SYGVKD. With 4 bases clipped from V and 0 bases from J, the junction kept 8 bases outside the gene matches. The CDR3 consists of 17 residues. The CDR3 reads CAISGGQGASSYNEQFF. As DNA, the CDR3 is TGTGCCATCAGTGGAGGGCAGGGGGCAAGCTCCTACAATGAGCAGTTCTTC.

The chain uses TRBV7-3 and TRBJ2-7; D is uncertain. The CDR3 has 19 amino acids. Trimming shortened V by 1 base and J by 5 bases, and 27 bases separated the two germline ends. Per the germline V gene, CDR1 is SGHTA and CDR2 is FQGTGA. The CDR3 nucleotides are TGTGCCAGCAGCTTAAACGCGGCCCTGAAAGAACCGACGGTTGACGAGCAGTACTTC. Translation gives CASSLNAALKEPTVDEQYF.

V usage is TRBV10-3 and J usage is TRBJ1-2; D gene unclear. Per germline, CDR1 ENHRY and CDR2 SYGVKD. V dropped 7 bases and J dropped 0 bases, with 15 bases sitting between them. The CDR3 length is 15 residues. The CDR3 reads CAINSREGSNYGYTF. In nucleotides, the CDR3 is TGTGCCATCAACTCTAGGGAGGGTTCTAACTATGGCTACACCTTC.

V and J are TRBV4-3 and TRBJ1-2; TRBD1 matches at 9 bases. The CDR3 has 16 residues. Germline V lookup: CDR1 LGHNA, CDR2 YSLEER. V lost 4 bases and J lost 4; bases outside the gene matches: 10. The CDR3 DNA reads as TGCGCCAGCAGCCCCGGGACAGGGAGGCAGGCCTATGGCTACACCTTC. Protein sequence: CASSPGTGRQAYGYTF.

The chain combines TRBV6-2 or TRBV6-3 with TRBJ1-1, with D unclear. CDR1 MNHEY and CDR2 SVGEGT come from the germline V gene. Trimming left V 6 bases short and J 0 bases short, with 8 bases between. The CDR3 length is 13 residues. The CDR3, as DNA: TGTGCCAGCAGCCGCGAATTGAACACTGAAGCTTTCTTT. Translating it yields CASSRELNTEAFF.

This chain connects TRBV7-9 to TRBJ2-1; TRBD2 agrees at 16 bases. V dropped 5 bases and J dropped 3; count of bases not matched to a gene: 10. CDR1 is SEHNR, CDR2 FQNEAQ, per germline (reference sequence). The CDR3 length is 19 residues. The CDR3 reads CASSMGLAGGRGGYNEQFF. The CDR3 nucleotides read TGTGCCAGCAGCATGGGACTAGCGGGGGGGCGAGGTGGCTACAATGAGCAGTTCTTC. Supplemented by reference TRBV7-9 and TRBJ2-1, the full variable domain reads DTGVSQNPRHKITKRGQNVTFRCDPISEHNRLYWYRQTLGQGPEFLTYFQNEAQLEKSRLLSDRFSAERPKGSFSTLEIQRTEQGDSAMYLCASSMGLAGGRGGYNEQFFGPGTRLTVL.

This chain connects TRBV3-1 (or the pseudogene TRBV3-2) to TRBJ2-3, with D possibly being TRBD1 (5 bases). The V gene lost 0 bases and the J gene lost 14 bases, with 15 bases spanning the gap. The CDR3 is made up of 13 amino acids. Germline assignment: CDR1 LGHDT and CDR2 YNNKEL (reference sequence). CDR3 nucleotides: TGTGCCAGCAGCCAAGATCTACAGGCCGCGTCGTATTTT. This codes for CASSQDLQAASYF.

The rearrangement links TRBV3-1 (or the pseudogene TRBV3-2) to TRBJ2-7; D remains ambiguous. Trimming took off 0 bases at V and 6 bases at J, with 6 bases between the two ends. This CDR3 comprises 12 residues. Germline V CDR1 and CDR2: LGHDT, YNNKEL (reference sequence). The CDR3 nucleotides are TGTGCCAGCAGCCAAGATCGTTCCGAGCAGTACTTC. Protein: CASSQDRSEQYF.